This TCR beta chain was captured by sequencing in a study of cytomegalovirus exposure and HLA in healthy donors. Whole-study findings and limits: Available immune exposure information covered CMV serostatus only.

The germline CDR1 and CDR2 sequences are SGHVS and FQNEAQ. Trimming removed 2 bases at V and 5 bases at J, with 12 bases between. The CDR3 loop spans 14 amino acids. To note about this clone: Its antigen remains unknown.

PCR was performed using 60 Vbeta and 13 Jbeta primers. Clones were sequenced by immunoSEQ multiplex PCR, and TCRdb holds only the in-frame ones, with some missing. The sample holds around 200,000 clones, around 81% seen once. The chain is built from TRBV7-8 and TRBJ1-1; D possibly corresponds to TRBD1 (5 bases). The origin of this receptor is a woman between 50 and 59 years old in good health and CMV-seropositive. Source material: PBMCs. The CDR3 DNA is TGTGCCAGCAGCTTAAGGGGCGGGGGGACTGAAGCTTTCTTT. It encodes CASSLRGGGTEAFF.